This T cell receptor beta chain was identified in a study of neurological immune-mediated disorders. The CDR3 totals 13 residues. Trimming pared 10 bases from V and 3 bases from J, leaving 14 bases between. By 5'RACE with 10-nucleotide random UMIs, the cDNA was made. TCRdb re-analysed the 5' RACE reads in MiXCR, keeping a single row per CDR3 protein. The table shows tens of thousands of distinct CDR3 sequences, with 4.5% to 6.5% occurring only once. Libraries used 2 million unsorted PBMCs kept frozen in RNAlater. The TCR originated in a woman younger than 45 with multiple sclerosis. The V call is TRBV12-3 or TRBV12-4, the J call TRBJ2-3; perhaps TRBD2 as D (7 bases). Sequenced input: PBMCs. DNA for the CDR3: TGTGCCACTCAGGGAGGGGGGACAGATACGCAGTATTTT. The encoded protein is CATQGGGTDTQYF.